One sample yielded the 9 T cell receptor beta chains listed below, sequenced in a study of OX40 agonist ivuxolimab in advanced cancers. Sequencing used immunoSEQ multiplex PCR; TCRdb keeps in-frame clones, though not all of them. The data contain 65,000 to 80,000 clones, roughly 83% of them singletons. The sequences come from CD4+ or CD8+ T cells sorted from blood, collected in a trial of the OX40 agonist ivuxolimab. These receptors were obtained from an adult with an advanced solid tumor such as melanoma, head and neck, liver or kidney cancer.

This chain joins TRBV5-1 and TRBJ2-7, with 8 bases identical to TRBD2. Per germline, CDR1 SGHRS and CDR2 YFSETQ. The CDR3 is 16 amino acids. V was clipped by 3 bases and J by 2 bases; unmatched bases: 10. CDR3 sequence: CASSSLGRGLAYEQYF. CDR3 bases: TGCGCCAGCAGCTCCCTGGGGCGGGGACTAGCCTACGAGCAGTACTTC.

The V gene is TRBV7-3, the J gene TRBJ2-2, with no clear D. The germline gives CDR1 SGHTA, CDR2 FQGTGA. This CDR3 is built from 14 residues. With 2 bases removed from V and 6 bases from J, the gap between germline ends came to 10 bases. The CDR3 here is CASSLESAAGELFF. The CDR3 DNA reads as TGTGCCAGCAGCTTAGAATCCGCGGCCGGGGAGCTGTTTTTT.

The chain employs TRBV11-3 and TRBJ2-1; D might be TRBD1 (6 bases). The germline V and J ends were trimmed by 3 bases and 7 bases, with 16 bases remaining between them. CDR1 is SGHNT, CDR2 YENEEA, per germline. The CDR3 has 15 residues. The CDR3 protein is CASSLGAAILNEQFF. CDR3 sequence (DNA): TGTGCCAGCAGCTTGGGGGCGGCCATCCTTAATGAGCAGTTCTTC.

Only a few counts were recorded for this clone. The CDR3 spells CASSPRTGVLNYGYTF. CDR3 bases: TGTGCCAGCAGCCCTCGGACAGGGGTGCTTAACTATGGCTACACCTTC. The chain carries TRBV9 and TRBJ1-2; 9 bases match TRBD1. V lost 4 bases to trimming and J lost 1 base; unmatched junction nucleotides: 8. The CDR3 spans 16 residues. Germline V gene data show CDR1 as SGDLS and CDR2 as YYNGEE.

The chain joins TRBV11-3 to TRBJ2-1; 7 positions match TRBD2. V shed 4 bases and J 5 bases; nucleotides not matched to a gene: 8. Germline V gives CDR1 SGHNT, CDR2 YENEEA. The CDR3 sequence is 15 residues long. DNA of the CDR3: TGTGCCAGCAGCTCATCCGGGACTACGCACAATGAGCAGTTCTTC. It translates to CASSSSGTTHNEQFF. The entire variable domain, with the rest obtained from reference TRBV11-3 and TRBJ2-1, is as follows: EAGVVQSPRYKIIEKKQPVAFWCNPISGHNTLYWYLQNLGQGPELLIRYENEEAVDDSQLPKDRFSAERLKGVDSTLKIQPAELGDSAVYLCASSSSGTTHNEQFFGPGTRLTVL.

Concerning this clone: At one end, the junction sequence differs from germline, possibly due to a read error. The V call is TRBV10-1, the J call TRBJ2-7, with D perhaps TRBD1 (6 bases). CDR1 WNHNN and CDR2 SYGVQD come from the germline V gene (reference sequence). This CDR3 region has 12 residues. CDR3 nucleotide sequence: TGCGCCATCAGTACAGGGACCTACGAGCAGTACTTC. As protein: CAISTGTYEQYF.

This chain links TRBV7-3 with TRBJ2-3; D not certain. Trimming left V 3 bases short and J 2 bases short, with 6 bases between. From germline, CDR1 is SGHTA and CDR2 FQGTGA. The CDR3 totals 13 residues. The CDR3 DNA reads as TGTGCCAGCAGCTTTGTAGTCACAGATACGCAGTATTTT. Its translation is CASSFVVTDTQYF.

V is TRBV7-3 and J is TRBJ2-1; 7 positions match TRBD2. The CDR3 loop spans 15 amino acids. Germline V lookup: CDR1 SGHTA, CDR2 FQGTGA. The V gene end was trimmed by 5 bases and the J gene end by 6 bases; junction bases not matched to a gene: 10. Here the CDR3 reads CASSPGGGRANEQFF. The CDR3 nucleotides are TGTGCCAGCAGCCCCGGGGGAGGGAGGGCCAATGAGCAGTTCTTC. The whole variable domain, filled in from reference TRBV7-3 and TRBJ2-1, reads GAGVSQTPSNKVTEKGKYVELRCDPISGHTALYWYRQSLGQGPEFLIYFQGTGAADDSGLPNDRFFAVRPEGSVSTLKIQRTERGDSAVYLCASSPGGGRANEQFFGPGTRLTVL.

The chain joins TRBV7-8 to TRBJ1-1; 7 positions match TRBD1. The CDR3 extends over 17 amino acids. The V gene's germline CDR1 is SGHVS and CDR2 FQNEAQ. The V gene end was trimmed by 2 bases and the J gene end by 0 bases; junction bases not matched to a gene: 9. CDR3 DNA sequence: TGTGCCAGCAGCTTATCAGGACAGGTGGCGATGAACACTGAAGCTTTCTTT. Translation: CASSLSGQVAMNTEAFF.